These 12 T cell receptor beta chains were sequenced from one sample in a study of cytomegalovirus exposure and HLA in healthy donors. Produced via immunoSEQ multiplex PCR; TCRdb's table is partial and in-frame only. The sample holds approximately 230,000 clones, about 90% seen once. Sequencing input: PBMCs. The receptors stem from a man aged 18 to 35 in good health and CMV-seropositive.

This clone was seen a single time. The V and J genes are TRBV7-9 and TRBJ2-7; possible D gene TRBD1, 5 bases. V was pared by 6 bases and J by 7 bases, with 13 bases between. This CDR3 comprises 12 residues. The germline V gene has CDR1 SEHNR and CDR2 FQNEAQ (reference sequence). The DNA of the CDR3 is TGTGCCAGCAGTCAAGACAGCCGGGAGCAGTACTTC. Amino acid sequence: CASSQDSREQYF.

CDR3 DNA: TGCGCCAGCAGCTCTGGGACAGATTCGAACACCGGGGAGCTGTTTTTT. It translates to CASSSGTDSNTGELFF. V is TRBV5-1 and J is TRBJ2-2, with TRBD1 matching over 7 bases. From germline, CDR1 is SGHRS and CDR2 YFSETQ. After removal of 3 bases from V and 0 bases from J, the junction contained 5 bases not matched to a gene. The CDR3 covers 16 residues.

The rearrangement links TRBV19 to TRBJ2-7; D could derive from TRBD1 or TRBD2 (5 bases each). CDR1 and CDR2 from the germline V gene are LNHDA and SQIVND (reference sequence). The CDR3 runs to 12 residues. V lost 8 bases to trimming and J lost 6 bases, with 14 bases between them. CDR3: CASRTGAGEQYF. CDR3 in DNA: TGTGCCAGTCGGACCGGGGCTGGCGAGCAGTACTTC.

This chain connects TRBV15 to TRBJ1-5, with a weak D call TRBD1 (5 bases). The V gene's germline CDR1 is LNHNV and CDR2 YYDKDF (reference sequence). V lost 5 bases to trimming and J lost 4 bases, with 15 bases between them. This CDR3 region has 15 residues. CDR3 in DNA: TGTGCCACCAGCTCCGGCCCTAGGGGAAATCAGCCCCAGCATTTT. This translates into CATSSGPRGNQPQHF.

The rearrangement uses TRBV30 and TRBJ1-1; D is possibly TRBD1 (5 bases). Trimming shortened V by 2 bases and J by 3 bases, and 19 bases separated the two germline ends. The CDR3 spans 16 residues. Per the germline V gene, CDR1 is GTSNPN and CDR2 is SVGIG (reference sequence). CDR3 sequence reads: CAWSPWGGGSDTEAFF. CDR3 in DNA: TGTGCCTGGAGTCCCTGGGGGGGTGGTTCGGACACTGAAGCTTTCTTT.

The chain employs TRBV12-5 and TRBJ2-7, with 8 bases matching TRBD1. Germline-derived CDR1 and CDR2 are LGHNT and FRNRAP. V lost 0 bases to trimming and J lost 7 bases; unmatched junction nucleotides: 11. The CDR3 runs 16 residues. CDR3 protein: CASGLVLDRGGGEQYF. The CDR3 nucleotides are TGTGCTAGTGGTTTGGTACTTGACAGGGGTGGTGGGGAGCAGTACTTC.

This clone appeared a single time. This rearrangement joins TRBV30 to TRBJ2-1; no clear D. V was shortened by 2 bases and J by 4 bases, with 3 bases between the two germline ends. This CDR3 is built from 11 residues. Germline values: CDR1 GTSNPN, CDR2 SVGIG (reference sequence). CDR3 nucleotide sequence: TGTGCCTGGAGTAAGTACAATGAGCAGTTCTTC. Its translation: CAWSKYNEQFF. Based on the CDR3 plus reference TRBV30 and TRBJ2-1, the full variable domain is SQTIHQWPATLVQPVGSPLSLECTVEGTSNPNLYWYRQAAGRGLQLLFYSVGIGQISSEVPQNLSASRPQDRQFILSSKKLLLSDSGFYLCAWSKYNEQFFGPGTRLTVL.

This clone was observed once. The V gene is TRBV29-1, the J gene TRBJ1-4, with D possibly TRBD1 on 6 matching bases. V lost 6 bases, J lost 4 bases, and 18 bases lay in between. The CDR3 is made up of 15 amino acids. Germline CDR1 reads SQVTM; CDR2 reads ANQGSEA. CDR3 nucleotides: TGCAGCGTCCGGACAGCGAAGGGGGATAATGAAAAACTGTTTTTT. Protein sequence: CSVRTAKGDNEKLFF.

Comment on this clone: A junction boundary mismatches the germline segment, possibly from a read error. This chain links TRBV28 with TRBJ1-2; weak D call: TRBD1 (5 bases). CDR3 length: 14 amino acids. Germline CDR1 MDHEN, CDR2 SYDVKM. The CDR3 region is CASSPPGAGNDPSF. CDR3 coding DNA: TGTGCCAGCAGCCCCCCCGGCGCAGGGAATGATCCCAGCTTC.

V usage is TRBV11-2 and J usage is TRBJ2-1; no definite D call. Germline CDR1 reads SGHAT; CDR2 reads FQNNGV. There are 11 residues in the CDR3. Between the trimmed V and J ends, which lost 11 bases and 7 bases, there was a span of 12 bases. In nucleotides, the CDR3 is TGTGCCGAGAGAAAGGATAATGAGCAGTTCTTC. Its translation is CAERKDNEQFF.

This sequence joins TRBV9 and TRBJ1-5, with a weak D call TRBD1 (6 bases). The V end was cut by 3 bases, the J end by 7 bases, with 11 bases between. Germline V gives CDR1 SGDLS, CDR2 YYNGEE. This CDR3 has 13 residues. This chain's CDR3 is CASSAGTKQPQHF. In nucleotides, the CDR3 is TGTGCCAGCAGCGCCGGGACAAAACAGCCCCAGCATTTT.

This chain connects TRBV4-3 to TRBJ2-7, with 7 bases matching TRBD2. The CDR3 is made up of 15 amino acids. Germline CDR1 LGHNA, CDR2 YSLEER. Trimming took 0 bases from V and 3 from J; bases not matched to a gene: 5. Here the CDR3 DNA reads TGCGCCAGCAGCCAAGATCGGGGGAGGGACTACGAGCAGTACTTC. As protein: CASSQDRGRDYEQYF.